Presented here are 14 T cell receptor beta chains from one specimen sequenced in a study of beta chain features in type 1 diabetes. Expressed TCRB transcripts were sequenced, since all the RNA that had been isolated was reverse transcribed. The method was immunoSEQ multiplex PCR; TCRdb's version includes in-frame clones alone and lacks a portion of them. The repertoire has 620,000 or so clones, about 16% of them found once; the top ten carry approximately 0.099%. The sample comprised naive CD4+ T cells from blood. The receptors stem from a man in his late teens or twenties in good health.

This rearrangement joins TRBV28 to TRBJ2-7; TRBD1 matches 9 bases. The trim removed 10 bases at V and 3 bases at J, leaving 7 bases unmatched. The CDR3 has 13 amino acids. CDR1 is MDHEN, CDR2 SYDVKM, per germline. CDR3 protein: CATSTGGIYEQYF. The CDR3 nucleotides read TGTGCCACCTCGACAGGGGGAATCTACGAGCAGTACTTC.

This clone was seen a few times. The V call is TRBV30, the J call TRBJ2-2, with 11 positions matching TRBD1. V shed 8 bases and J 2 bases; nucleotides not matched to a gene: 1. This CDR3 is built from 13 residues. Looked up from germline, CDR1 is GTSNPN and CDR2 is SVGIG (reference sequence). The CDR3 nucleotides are TGTGCCCGGACAGGGGGCAACACCGGGGAGCTGTTTTTT. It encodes CARTGGNTGELFF.

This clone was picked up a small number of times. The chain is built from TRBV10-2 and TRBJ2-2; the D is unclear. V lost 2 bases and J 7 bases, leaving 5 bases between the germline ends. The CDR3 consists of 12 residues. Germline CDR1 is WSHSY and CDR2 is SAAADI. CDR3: CASSEGYGELFF. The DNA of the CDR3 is TGCGCCAGCAGTGAGGGGTACGGGGAGCTGTTTTTT.

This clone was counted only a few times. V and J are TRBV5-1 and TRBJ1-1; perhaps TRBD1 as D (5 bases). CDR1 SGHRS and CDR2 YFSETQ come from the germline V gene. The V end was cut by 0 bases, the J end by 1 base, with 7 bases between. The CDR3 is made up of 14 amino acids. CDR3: CASSLARANTEAFF. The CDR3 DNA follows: TGCGCCAGCAGCTTGGCCAGGGCGAACACTGAAGCTTTCTTT.

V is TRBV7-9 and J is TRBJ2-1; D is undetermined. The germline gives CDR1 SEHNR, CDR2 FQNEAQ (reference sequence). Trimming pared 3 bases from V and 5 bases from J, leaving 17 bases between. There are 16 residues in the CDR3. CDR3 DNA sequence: TGTGCCAGCAGCTTTTCTTTGAACCCCCCGCACAATGAGCAGTTCTTC. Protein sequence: CASSFSLNPPHNEQFF.

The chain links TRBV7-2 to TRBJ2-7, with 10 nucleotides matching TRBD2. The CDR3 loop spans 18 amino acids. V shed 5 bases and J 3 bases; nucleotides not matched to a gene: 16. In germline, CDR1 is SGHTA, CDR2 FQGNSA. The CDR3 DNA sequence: TGTGCCAGCAGCCGAATAGCGGGGGGCCGCCGTACTAACTACGAGCAGTACTTC. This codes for CASSRIAGGRRTNYEQYF.

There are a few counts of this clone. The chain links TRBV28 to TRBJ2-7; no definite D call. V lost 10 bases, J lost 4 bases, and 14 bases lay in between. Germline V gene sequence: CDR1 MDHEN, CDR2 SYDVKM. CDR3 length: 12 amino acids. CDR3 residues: CATGPLTYEQYF. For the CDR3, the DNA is TGTGCCACCGGCCCGCTTACGTACGAGCAGTACTTC.

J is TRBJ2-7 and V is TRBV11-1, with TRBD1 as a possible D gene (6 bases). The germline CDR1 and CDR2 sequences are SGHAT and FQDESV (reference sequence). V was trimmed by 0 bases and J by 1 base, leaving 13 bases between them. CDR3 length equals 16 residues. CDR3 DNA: TGTGCCAGCAGCTTAGCGATGGGACAAGGGTCCTACGAGCAGTACTTC. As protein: CASSLAMGQGSYEQYF. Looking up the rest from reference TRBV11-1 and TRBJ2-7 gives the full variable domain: EAEVAQSPRYKITEKSQAVAFWCDPISGHATLYWYRQILGQGPELLVQFQDESVVDDSQLPKDRFSAERLKGVDSTLKIQPAELGDSAMYLCASSLAMGQGSYEQYFGPGTRLTVT.

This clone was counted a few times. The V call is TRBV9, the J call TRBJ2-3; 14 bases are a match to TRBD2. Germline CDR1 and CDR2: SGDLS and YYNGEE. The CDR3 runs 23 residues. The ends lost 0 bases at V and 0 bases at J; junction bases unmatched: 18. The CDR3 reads CASSVAPPPTGTSGGRSTDTQYF. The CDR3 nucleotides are TGTGCCAGCAGCGTAGCTCCCCCCCCGACGGGGACTAGCGGGGGCCGGAGCACAGATACGCAGTATTTT.

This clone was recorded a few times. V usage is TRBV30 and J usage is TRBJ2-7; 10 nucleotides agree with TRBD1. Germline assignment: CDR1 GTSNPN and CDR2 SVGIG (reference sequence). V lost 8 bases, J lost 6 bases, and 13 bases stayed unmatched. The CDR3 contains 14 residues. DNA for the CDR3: TGTGCCAGAGGGACAGGGGTAGCCCCACTCGAGCAGTACTTC. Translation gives CARGTGVAPLEQYF. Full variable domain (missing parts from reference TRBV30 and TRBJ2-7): SQTIHQWPATLVQPVGSPLSLECTVEGTSNPNLYWYRQAAGRGLQLLFYSVGIGQISSEVPQNLSASRPQDRQFILSSKKLLLSDSGFYLCARGTGVAPLEQYFGPGTRLTVT.

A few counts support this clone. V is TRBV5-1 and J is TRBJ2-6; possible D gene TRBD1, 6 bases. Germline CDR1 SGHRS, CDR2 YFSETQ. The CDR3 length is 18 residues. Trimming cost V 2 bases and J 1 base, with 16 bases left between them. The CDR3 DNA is TGCGCCAGCAGCTTTCCCACAGGGCGCCTGTCTGGGGCCAACGTCCTGACTTTC. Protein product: CASSFPTGRLSGANVLTF.

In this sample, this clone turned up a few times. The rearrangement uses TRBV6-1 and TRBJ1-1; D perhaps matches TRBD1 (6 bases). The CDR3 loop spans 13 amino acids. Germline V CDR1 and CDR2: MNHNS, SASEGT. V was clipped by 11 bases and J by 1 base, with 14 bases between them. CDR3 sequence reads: CAGSTGQNTEAFF. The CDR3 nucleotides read TGTGCCGGTTCAACGGGACAGAACACTGAAGCTTTCTTT.

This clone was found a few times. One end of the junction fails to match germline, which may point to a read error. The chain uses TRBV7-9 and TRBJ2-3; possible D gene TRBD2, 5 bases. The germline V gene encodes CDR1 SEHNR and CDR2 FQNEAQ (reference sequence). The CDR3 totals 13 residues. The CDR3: CASSLVSGGPIPF. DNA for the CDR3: TGTGCCAGCAGCTTAGTGTCTGGAGGACCTATCCCTTTT.

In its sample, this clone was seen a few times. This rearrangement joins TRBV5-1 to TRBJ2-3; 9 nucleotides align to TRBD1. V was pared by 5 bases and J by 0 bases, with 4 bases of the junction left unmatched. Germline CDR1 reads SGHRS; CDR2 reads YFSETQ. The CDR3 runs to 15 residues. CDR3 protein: CASRVQGASTDTQYF. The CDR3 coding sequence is TGCGCCAGCAGGGTACAGGGGGCGAGCACAGATACGCAGTATTTT.